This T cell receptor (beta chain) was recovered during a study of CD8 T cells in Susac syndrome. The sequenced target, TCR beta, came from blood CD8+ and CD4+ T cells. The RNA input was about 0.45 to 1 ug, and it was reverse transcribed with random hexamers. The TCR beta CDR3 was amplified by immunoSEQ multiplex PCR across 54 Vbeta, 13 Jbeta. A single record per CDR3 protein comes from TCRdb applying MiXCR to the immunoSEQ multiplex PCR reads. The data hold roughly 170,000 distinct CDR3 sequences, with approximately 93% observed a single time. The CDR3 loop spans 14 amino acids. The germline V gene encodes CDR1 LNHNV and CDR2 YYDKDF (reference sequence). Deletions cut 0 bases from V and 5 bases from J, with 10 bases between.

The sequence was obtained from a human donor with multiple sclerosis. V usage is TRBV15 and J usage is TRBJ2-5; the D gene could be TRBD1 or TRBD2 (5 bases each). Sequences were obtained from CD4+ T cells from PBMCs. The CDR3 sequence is CATSRDPGAETQYF. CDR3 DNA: TGTGCCACCAGCAGAGATCCCGGGGCGGAGACCCAGTACTTC.